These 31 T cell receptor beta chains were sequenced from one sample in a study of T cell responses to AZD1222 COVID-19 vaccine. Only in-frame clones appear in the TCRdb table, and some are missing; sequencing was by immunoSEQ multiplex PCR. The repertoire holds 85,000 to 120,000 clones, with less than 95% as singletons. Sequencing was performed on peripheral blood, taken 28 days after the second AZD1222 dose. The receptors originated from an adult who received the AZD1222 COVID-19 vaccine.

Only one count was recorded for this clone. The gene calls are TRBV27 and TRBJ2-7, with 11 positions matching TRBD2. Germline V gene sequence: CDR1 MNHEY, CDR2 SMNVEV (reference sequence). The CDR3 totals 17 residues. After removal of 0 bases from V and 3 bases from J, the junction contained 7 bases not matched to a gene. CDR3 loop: CASSLSVTSGGVYEQYF. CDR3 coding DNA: TGTGCCAGCAGTTTATCCGTAACTAGCGGGGGTGTCTACGAGCAGTACTTC.

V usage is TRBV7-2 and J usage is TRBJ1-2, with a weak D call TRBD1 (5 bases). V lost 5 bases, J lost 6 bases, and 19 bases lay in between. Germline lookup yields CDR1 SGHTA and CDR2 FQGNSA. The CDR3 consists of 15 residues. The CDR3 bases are TGTGCCAGCAGCCCAAATGGGAGGGAAGGGGATGGCTACACCTTC. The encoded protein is CASSPNGREGDGYTF.

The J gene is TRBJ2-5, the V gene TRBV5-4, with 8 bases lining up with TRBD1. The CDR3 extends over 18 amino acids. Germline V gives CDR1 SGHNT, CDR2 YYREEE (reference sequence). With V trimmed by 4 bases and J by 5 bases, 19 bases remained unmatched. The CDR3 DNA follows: TGTGCCAGCAGCCGAGGAAGGGCAGGGGGCGGTGGAGGGGAGACCCAGTACTTC. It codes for CASSRGRAGGGGGETQYF.

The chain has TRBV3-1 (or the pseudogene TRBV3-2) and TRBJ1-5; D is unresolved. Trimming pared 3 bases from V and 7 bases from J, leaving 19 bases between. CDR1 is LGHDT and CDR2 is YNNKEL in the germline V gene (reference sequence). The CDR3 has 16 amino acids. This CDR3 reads CASSHAGRAAPQPQHF. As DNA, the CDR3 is TGTGCCAGCAGCCACGCCGGGCGGGCAGCCCCGCAGCCCCAGCATTTT.

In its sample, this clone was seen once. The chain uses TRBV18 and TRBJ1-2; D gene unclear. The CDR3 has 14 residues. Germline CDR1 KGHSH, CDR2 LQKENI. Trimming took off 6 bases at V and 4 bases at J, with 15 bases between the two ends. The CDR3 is CASSLPLAGYGYTF. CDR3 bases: TGTGCCAGCTCCCTCCCCCTCGCCGGCTATGGCTACACCTTC.

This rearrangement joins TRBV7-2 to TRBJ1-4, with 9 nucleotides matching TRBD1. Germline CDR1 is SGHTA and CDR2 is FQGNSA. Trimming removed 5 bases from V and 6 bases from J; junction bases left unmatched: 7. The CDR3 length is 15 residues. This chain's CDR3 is CASSALDRGDEKLFF. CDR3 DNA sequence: TGTGCCAGCAGCGCACTCGACAGGGGGGATGAAAAACTGTTTTTT.

The CDR3 loop is CASSYSLTGGGYTF. DNA of the CDR3: TGTGCCAGCAGTTACTCGTTAACAGGAGGGGGCTACACCTTC. This chain connects TRBV6-6 to TRBJ1-2, with a possible D match to TRBD1 (5 bases). Germline CDR1 MNHNY, CDR2 SVGAGI (reference sequence). The V end lost 0 bases, the J end lost 8 bases, and 13 bases lay between the germline ends. The CDR3 spans 14 residues.

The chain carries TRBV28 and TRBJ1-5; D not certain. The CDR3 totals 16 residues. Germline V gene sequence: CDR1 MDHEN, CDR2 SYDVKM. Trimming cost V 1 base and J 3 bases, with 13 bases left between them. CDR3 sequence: CASSLSRPWNNQPQHF. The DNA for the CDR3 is TGTGCCAGCAGTTTATCCCGGCCGTGGAACAATCAGCCCCAGCATTTT.

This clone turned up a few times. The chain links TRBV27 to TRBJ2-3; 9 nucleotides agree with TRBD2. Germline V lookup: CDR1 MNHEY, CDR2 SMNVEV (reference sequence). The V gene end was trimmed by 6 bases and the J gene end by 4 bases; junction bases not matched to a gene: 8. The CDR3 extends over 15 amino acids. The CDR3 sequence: CASRVRGGAADTQYF. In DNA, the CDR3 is TGTGCCAGCAGAGTTCGCGGGGGGGCCGCAGATACGCAGTATTTT.

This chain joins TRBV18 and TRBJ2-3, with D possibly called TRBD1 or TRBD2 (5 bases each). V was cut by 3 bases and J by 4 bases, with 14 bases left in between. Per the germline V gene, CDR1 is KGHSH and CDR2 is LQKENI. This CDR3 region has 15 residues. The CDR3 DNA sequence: TGTGCCAGCTCACCGTGGGACCCCGGCGCAGATACGCAGTATTTT. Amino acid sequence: CASSPWDPGADTQYF.

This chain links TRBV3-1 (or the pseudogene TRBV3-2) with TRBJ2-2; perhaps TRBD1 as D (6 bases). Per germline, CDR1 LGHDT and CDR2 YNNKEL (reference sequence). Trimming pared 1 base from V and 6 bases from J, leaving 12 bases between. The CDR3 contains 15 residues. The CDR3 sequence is CASSQGAGVSGELFF. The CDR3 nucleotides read TGTGCCAGCAGCCAAGGGGCAGGGGTGTCCGGGGAGCTGTTTTTT.

The CDR3 DNA reads TGTGCCACCGACAGGGAGTCCTACGAGCAGTACTTC. It yields the protein CATDRESYEQYF. The chain uses TRBV28 and TRBJ2-7, with 7 bases identical to TRBD1. Germline V gene lookup returns CDR1 MDHEN and CDR2 SYDVKM. Losses at the gene ends were 10 bases for V and 1 base for J; bases not matched to a gene: 4. The CDR3 consists of 12 residues.

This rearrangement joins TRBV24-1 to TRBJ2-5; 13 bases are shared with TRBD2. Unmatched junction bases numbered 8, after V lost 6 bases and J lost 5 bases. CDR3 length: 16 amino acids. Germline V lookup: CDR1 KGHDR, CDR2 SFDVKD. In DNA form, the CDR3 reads TGTGCCACCAGTCAACAACTAGCGGGGGGGCTCGAGACCCAGTACTTC. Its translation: CATSQQLAGGLETQYF.

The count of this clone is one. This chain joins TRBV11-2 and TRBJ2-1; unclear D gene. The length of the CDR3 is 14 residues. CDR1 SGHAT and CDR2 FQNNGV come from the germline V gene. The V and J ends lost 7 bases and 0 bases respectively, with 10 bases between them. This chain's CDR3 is CASTDRSSYNEQFF. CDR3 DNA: TGTGCCAGCACAGACCGGAGCTCCTACAATGAGCAGTTCTTC.

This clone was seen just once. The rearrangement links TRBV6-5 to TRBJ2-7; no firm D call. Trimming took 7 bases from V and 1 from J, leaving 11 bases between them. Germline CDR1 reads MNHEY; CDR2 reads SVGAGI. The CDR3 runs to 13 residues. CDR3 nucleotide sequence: TGTGCCAGCACCCTGACACGGTCCTACGAGCAGTACTTC. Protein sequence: CASTLTRSYEQYF.

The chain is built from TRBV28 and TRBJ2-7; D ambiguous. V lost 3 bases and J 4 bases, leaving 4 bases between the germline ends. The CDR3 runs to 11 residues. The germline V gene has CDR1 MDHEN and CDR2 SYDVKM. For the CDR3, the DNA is TGTGCCAGCAGTTTGTTGTACGAGCAGTACTTC. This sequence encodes CASSLLYEQYF.

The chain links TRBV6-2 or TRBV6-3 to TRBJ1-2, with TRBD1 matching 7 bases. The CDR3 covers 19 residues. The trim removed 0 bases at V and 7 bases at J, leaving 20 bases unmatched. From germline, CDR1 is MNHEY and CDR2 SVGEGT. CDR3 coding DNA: TGTGCCAGCAGTTACTCTACCGCGGACAGGAGGGGTCTCTTGGCTGGCTACACCTTC. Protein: CASSYSTADRRGLLAGYTF.

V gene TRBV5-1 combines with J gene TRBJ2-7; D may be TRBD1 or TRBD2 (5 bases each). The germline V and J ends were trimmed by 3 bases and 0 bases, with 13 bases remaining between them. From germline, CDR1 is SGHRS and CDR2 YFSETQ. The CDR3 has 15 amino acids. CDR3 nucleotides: TGCGCCAGCAGCTCACCGGGACCACCCTCCTACGAGCAGTACTTC. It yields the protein CASSSPGPPSYEQYF.

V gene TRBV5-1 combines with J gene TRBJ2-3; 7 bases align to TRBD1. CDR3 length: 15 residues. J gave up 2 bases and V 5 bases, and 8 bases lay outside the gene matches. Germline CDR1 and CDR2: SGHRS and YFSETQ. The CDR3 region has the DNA TGCGCCAGCAGACCCGGGACAGCTACCACAGATACGCAGTATTTT. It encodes CASRPGTATTDTQYF.

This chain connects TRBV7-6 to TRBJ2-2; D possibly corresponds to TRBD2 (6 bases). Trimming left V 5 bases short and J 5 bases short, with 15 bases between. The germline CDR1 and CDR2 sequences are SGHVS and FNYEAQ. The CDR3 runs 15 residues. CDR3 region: CASSLVDGGTGELFF. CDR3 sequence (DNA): TGTGCCAGCAGCCTAGTTGATGGGGGGACCGGGGAGCTGTTTTTT.

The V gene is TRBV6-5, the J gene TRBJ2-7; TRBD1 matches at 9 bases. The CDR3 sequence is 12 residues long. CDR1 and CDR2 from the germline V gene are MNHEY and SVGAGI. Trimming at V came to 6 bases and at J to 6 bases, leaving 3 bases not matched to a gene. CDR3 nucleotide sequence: TGTGCCAGCAGAGGACAGGGGATCGAGCAGTACTTC. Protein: CASRGQGIEQYF.

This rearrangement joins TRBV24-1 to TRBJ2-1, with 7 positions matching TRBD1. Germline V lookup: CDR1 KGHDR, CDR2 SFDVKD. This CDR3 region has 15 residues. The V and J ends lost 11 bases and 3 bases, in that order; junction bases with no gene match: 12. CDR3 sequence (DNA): TGTGCCAACGAACACAGGGGAAGACGCTACAATGAGCAGTTCTTC. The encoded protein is CANEHRGRRYNEQFF.

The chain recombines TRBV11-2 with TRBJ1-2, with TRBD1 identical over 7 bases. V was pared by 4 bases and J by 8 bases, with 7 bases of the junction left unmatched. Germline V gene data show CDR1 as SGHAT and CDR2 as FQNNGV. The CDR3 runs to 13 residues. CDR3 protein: CASSYGTVSGYTF. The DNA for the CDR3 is TGTGCCAGCAGCTATGGGACAGTCTCCGGCTACACCTTC.

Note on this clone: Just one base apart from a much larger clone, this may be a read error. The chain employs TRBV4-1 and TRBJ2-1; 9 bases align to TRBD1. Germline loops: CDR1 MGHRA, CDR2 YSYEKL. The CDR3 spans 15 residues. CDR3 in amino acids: CPTTPQGAIYNEQFF. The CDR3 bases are TGCCCCACCACCCCACAGGGGGCAATCTACAATGAGCAGTTCTTC.

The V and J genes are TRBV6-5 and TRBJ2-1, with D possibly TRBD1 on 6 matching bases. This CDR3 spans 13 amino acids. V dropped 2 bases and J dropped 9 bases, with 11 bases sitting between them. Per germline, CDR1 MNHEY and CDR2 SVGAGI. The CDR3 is CASSYETGSEQFF. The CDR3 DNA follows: TGTGCCAGCAGTTACGAAACAGGGAGTGAGCAGTTCTTC.

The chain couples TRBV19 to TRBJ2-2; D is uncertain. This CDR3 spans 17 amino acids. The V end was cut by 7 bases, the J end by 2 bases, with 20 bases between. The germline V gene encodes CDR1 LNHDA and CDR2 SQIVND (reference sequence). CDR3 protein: CASTIRVPPFNTGELFF. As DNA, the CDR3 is TGTGCCAGTACCATTAGGGTCCCCCCATTTAACACCGGGGAGCTGTTTTTT.

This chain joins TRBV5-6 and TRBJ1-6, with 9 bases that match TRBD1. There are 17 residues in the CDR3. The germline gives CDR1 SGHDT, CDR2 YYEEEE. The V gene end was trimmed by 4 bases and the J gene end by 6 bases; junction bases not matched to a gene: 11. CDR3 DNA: TGTGCCAGCAGCCGGAATAGACACAGGGGGCTTAATTCACCCCTCCACTTT. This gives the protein CASSRNRHRGLNSPLHF.

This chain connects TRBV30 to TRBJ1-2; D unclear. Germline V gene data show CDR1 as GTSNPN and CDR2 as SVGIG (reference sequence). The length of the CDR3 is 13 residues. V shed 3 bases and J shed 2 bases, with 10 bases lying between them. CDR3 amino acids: CAWRRAVNYGYTF. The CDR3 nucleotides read TGTGCCTGGAGACGGGCAGTCAACTATGGCTACACCTTC. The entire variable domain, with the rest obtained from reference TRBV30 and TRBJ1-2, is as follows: SQTIHQWPATLVQPVGSPLSLECTVEGTSNPNLYWYRQAAGRGLQLLFYSVGIGQISSEVPQNLSASRPQDRQFILSSKKLLLSDSGFYLCAWRRAVNYGYTFGSGTRLTVV.

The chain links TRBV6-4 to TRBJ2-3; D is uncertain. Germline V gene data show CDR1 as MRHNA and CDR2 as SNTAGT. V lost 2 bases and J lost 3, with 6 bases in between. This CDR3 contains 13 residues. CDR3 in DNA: TGTGCCAGCAGTGACAGCGAAACAGATACGCAGTATTTT. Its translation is CASSDSETDTQYF.

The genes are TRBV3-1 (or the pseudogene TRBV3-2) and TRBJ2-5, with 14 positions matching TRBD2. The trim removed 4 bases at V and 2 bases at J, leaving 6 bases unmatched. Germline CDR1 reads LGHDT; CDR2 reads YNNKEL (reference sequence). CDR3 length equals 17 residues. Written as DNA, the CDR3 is TGTGCCAGCAGCCTGGGACTAGCGGGGGCCATTCAAGAGACCCAGTACTTC. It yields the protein CASSLGLAGAIQETQYF.

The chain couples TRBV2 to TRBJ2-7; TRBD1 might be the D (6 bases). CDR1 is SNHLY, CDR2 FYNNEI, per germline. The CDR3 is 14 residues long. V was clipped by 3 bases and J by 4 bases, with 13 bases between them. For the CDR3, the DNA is TGTGCCAGCAGTGATTTCGTCGACAGGTACGAGCAGTACTTC. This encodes CASSDFVDRYEQYF.